Listed below are T cell receptor beta chains from one sample, sequenced in a study of identical twins. MiXCR was run by TCRdb on the 5' RACE reads, yielding one entry per CDR3 protein. The sample contains hundreds of thousands of distinct CDR3 sequences, more than 6.5% of which appear only once. This sample was also put to use in a study of yellow fever vaccine responses in identical twins.

The sample was PBMCs. These receptors were obtained from a woman aged 18-35 years in good health. CDR3s include the opening cysteine and the closing phenylalanine or tryptophan. D genes are given only for firm matches. Only some rows state a clone size, as once, few, many or a class for expanded clones.

>few|NA|TRBV6-1|TRBJ2-7
TGTGCCAGCAGATCACGCAAGAGGAGGGGCTCCTACGAGCAGTACTTC
CASRSRKRRGSYEQYF
>many|TRBD2|TRBV11-2|TRBJ2-1
TGTGCCAGCAGCTTAGGGGTAGCGGGGGTGAGCTCCTACAATGAGCAGTTCTTC
CASSLGVAGVSSYNEQFF
>few|TRBD1|TRBV6-1|TRBJ2-7
TGTGCCAGCAGTAAGCGACAGGGGTCAGCCTACGAGCAGTACTTC
CASSKRQGSAYEQYF
>many|NA|TRBV10-3|TRBJ2-7
TGTGCCGTCTCTGGGGGGTCCTACGAGCAGTACTTC
CAVSGGSYEQYF
>NA|NA|TRBV4-2|TRBJ2-3
TGTGCCAGCAGCCAAGATTCCTTCGGGGGCCCTCGGGAAGATACGCAGTATTTT
CASSQDSFGGPREDTQYF
>NA|NA|TRBV21-1|TRBJ2-7
TGTGCCAGCAGCAAAGGACCCTCTAGGAACGAGCAGTACTTC
CASSKGPSRNEQYF
>NA|NA|TRBV30|TRBJ1-5
TGTGCCTGGAGTATCGGGAAGTTGGATCAGCCCCAGCATTTT
CAWSIGKLDQPQHF
>few|NA|TRBV7-2|TRBJ1-6
TGTGCCAGTAGGGGGGGGCCCGTTTCACCCCTCCACTTT
CASRGGPVSPLHF
>NA|NA|TRBV14|TRBJ2-3
TGTGCCAGCAGCCCCGAACCTCCGGATACGCAGTATTTT
CASSPEPPDTQYF
>few|NA|TRBV18|TRBJ1-4
TGTGCCAGCTCACCAGCCGGGAGGGCTAATGAAAAACTGTTTTTT
CASSPAGRANEKLFF
>many|TRBD1|TRBV4-2|TRBJ2-7
TGTGCCAGCAGCCAACATCGGACAGGTCTTAGTTACGAGCAGTACTTC
CASSQHRTGLSYEQYF
>few|NA|TRBV4-1|TRBJ2-1
TGCGCCAGCAGCCAACTCCGACTAGTTGGGAATGAGCAGTTCTTC
CASSQLRLVGNEQFF
>few|NA|TRBV12-3/TRBV12-4|TRBJ2-1
TGTGCCAGCAGGTCCCGAGGCTACCAAAATGAGCAGTTCTTC
CASRSRGYQNEQFF
>NA|TRBD2|TRBV2|TRBJ2-7
TGTGCCAGCAGTGAAGGGGCGGGGGAGTACTTC
CASSEGAGEYF
>NA|TRBD1|TRBV7-9|TRBJ1-6
TGTGCCAGCAGGTGGACAGGGTTGGATTCACCCCTCCACTTT
CASRWTGLDSPLHF
>NA|NA|TRBV15|TRBJ2-7
TGTGCCACCAGCCCGGGTAAGGGTATCGCCTACGAGCAGTACTTC
CATSPGKGIAYEQYF
>few|NA|TRBV27|TRBJ2-3
TGTGCCAGCAGTCCATTATACACAGATACGCAGTATTTT
CASSPLYTDTQYF
>few|NA|TRBV5-1|TRBJ1-4
TGCGCCAGCAGCTTTTTGGGATCTAATGAAAAACTGTTTTTT
CASSFLGSNEKLFF
>few|TRBD2|TRBV9|TRBJ2-5
TGTGCCAGCAGCGTAGCGACAGGCTCAGGGACTAGCGAAGAGACCCAGTACTTC
CASSVATGSGTSEETQYF
>NA|TRBD2|TRBV4-2|TRBJ2-7
TGTGCCAGCAGCCTCCCTCCCCTAGCGGACTTCTACGAGCAGTACTTC
CASSLPPLADFYEQYF
>many|NA|TRBV20-1|TRBJ1-4
TGCAGTGCTAAGAGCCTCTGGGGTTTGGGGGCTCCTGAAAAACTGTTTTTT
CSAKSLWGLGAPEKLFF
>few|NA|TRBV28|TRBJ2-3
TGTGCCAGCAGGGTCAGCGGTCCCTCGGATACGCAGTATTTT
CASRVSGPSDTQYF
>NA|TRBD2|TRBV28|TRBJ2-1
TGTGCCAGCAGCCAACCCTCGGAGGGATCCAGGGAGGGCGGCTACAATGAGCAGTTCTTC
CASSQPSEGSREGGYNEQFF
>few|NA|TRBV7-2|TRBJ2-1
TGTGCCAGCAGCTTAGGATTCCGGGGGTATGAGCAGTTCTTC
CASSLGFRGYEQFF
>many|TRBD1|TRBV28|TRBJ2-7
TGTGCCAGCAGACACCCGTGGACAGGGTCCTACGAGCAGTACTTC
CASRHPWTGSYEQYF
>NA|NA|TRBV29-1|TRBJ1-1
TGCAGCGGGCGACGGGATTTGAACACTGAAGCTTTCTTT
CSGRRDLNTEAFF
>NA|NA|TRBV5-1|TRBJ2-3
TGCGCCAGCAGCTTGGCTTCGGCTGGGGCAGATACGCAGTATTTT
CASSLASAGADTQYF
>NA|TRBD2|TRBV5-6|TRBJ2-3
TGTGCCAGCAGCTTGTTACGGGAGGGCCGGGGAATAGATACGCAGTATTTT
CASSLLREGRGIDTQYF
>many|NA|TRBV4-1|TRBJ2-3
TGCGCCAGCAGCCAATCGGGGGGCACAGATACGCAGTATTTT
CASSQSGGTDTQYF
>NA|NA|TRBV24-1|TRBJ2-2
TGTGCCACCAGTGACAACCCATCAGGGGACACCGGGGAGCTGTTTTTT
CATSDNPSGDTGELFF
>NA|NA|TRBV7-2|TRBJ2-7
TGTGCCAGCAGCCCCGTGACGGGAGCATCCTACGAGCAGTACTTC
CASSPVTGASYEQYF
>NA|NA|TRBV20-1|TRBJ1-2
TGCAGTGCTAGAGATAGTAATGGCTACACCTTC
CSARDSNGYTF
>many|TRBD2|TRBV5-1|TRBJ2-4
TGCGCCAGCAGCACCGCGGGGGGGCCAGGAGGAGCCAAAAACATTCAGTACTTC
CASSTAGGPGGAKNIQYF
>NA|TRBD1|TRBV3-1|TRBJ1-2
TGTGCCAGCAGCCGGGGACAGGGGGAGTTCAGGGGCTACACCTTC
CASSRGQGEFRGYTF
>few|NA|TRBV6-1|TRBJ2-1
TGTGCCAGCAGCAACCCATTTGACAGACACAATGAGCAGTTCTTC
CASSNPFDRHNEQFF
>many|NA|TRBV3-1|TRBJ2-1
TGTGCCAGCAGCCAGGGGTCAGCCTACAATGAGCAGTTCTTC
CASSQGSAYNEQFF
>many|TRBD2|TRBV20-1|TRBJ2-7
TGCAGTGCTAGCCCCGGACTAGCGGGAGTTTTCGAGCAGTACTTC
CSASPGLAGVFEQYF
>NA|NA|TRBV9|TRBJ2-3
TGTGCCAGCAGCGTATGGGGGGGGCATCCCAGCACAGATACGCAGTATTTT
CASSVWGGHPSTDTQYF
>NA|TRBD1|TRBV15|TRBJ2-5
TGTGCCACCAGCAGAGTGTACAGGGGGCAGGGAGAGACCCAGTACTTC
CATSRVYRGQGETQYF
>many|TRBD1|TRBV7-8|TRBJ2-1
TGTGCCAGCAGCTTAGGAGGGGGCAAGGATGAGCAGTTCTTC
CASSLGGGKDEQFF
>few|TRBD1|TRBV11-2|TRBJ2-7
TGTGCCAGCAGCTTCGGGACAGGGGGCAACGAGCAGTACTTC
CASSFGTGGNEQYF
>NA|TRBD1|TRBV30|TRBJ1-4
TGTGCCTGGACCGACAGGGGCCAGGAAAAACTGTTTTTT
CAWTDRGQEKLFF
>few|NA|TRBV3-1|TRBJ1-1
TGTGCCAGCAGCCAAGATTGGGCTTCTGAAGCTTTCTTT
CASSQDWASEAFF
>NA|NA|TRBV12-3/TRBV12-4|TRBJ2-3
TGTGCCAGCAGACAACAAGCAGCGCGTTCTAGCACAGATACGCAGTATTTT
CASRQQAARSSTDTQYF
>few|NA|TRBV10-1|TRBJ2-7
TGCGCCAGCAGCCCCGGGACGATCCACGAGCAGTACTTC
CASSPGTIHEQYF
>many|NA|TRBV20-1|TRBJ1-1
TGCAGTGCTAGAAGCAGGGCGGACACTGAAGCTTTCTTT
CSARSRADTEAFF
>NA|TRBD2|TRBV6-1|TRBJ2-1
TGTGCCAGCAAGAAAGGACTAGCGGGAGGTTTCCACAATGAGCAGTTCTTC
CASKKGLAGGFHNEQFF
>few|NA|TRBV24-1|TRBJ2-1
TGTGCCACCAGTGATCCCCCCGTGATGGGAATGGATGAGCAGTTCTTC
CATSDPPVMGMDEQFF